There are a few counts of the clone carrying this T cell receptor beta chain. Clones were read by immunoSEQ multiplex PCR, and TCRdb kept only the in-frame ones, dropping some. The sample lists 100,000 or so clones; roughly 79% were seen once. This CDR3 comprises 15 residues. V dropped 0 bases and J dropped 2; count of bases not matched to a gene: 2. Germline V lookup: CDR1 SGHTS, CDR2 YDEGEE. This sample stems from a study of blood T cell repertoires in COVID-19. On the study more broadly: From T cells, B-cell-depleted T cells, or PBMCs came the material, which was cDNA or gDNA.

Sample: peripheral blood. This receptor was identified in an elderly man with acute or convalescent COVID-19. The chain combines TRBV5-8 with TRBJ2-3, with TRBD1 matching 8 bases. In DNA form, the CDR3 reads TGTGCCAGCAGCTTGGGACAGGGGCCCACAGATACGCAGTATTTT. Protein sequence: CASSLGQGPTDTQYF.